This entry concerns a single TCR beta chain. Its antigen is not yet known. No clone much larger than this one lies a single base away; base qualities are absent. This sample was included in a study of technical replicates of blood from a handful of donors (dated 2017 in TCRdb). The CDR3 starts with the cysteine, ends with the phenylalanine, and has 11 residues. CDR3 DNA only is kept here, 33 bases in frame from base 1. Sequences SNHLY (CDR1) and FYNNEI (CDR2) are obtained from the germline V gene. V loses 7 bases of germline sequence and J loses 1 base, and the interval between the two ends is 4 bases. Libraries came from the immunoSEQ multiplex PCR assay. TCRdb stores this immuneACCESS table with in-frame sequences only. Part of the clones is absent; in the studies checked, under half of the shortfall reflects unresolved V genes, and no reason is known for the rest. This sample lists under 95,000 clones; around 94% were detected once. The biggest ten clones account for around 0.25% of the sample.

The sequence links TRBV2 to TRBJ1-2; confidence is insufficient to name the D gene. The receptor comes from a human donor in good health. The sample taken for sequencing was T cells isolated from PBMCs. In nucleotide form, the sequence is TGTGCCAGCAAGAGTAACTATGGCTACACCTTC. It encodes CASKSNYGYTF.